This T cell receptor (beta chain) was obtained from a study of technical replicates of blood from a few donors (dated by TCRdb to about 2017). Points on this clone: Its cognate antigen has yet to be identified. Base qualities are missing; no much larger clone stands one base away.

Library generation was performed with the immunoSEQ multiplex PCR assay. TCRdb's version of the immuneACCESS table is confined to in-frame rearrangements and falls short of the full clone set. An unresolved V gene accounts for under half of the shortfall where checked; the remainder is of unknown origin. This sample gives some 74,000 clones in total; about nine tenths of them show up just once. 0.41% of the sample belongs to the ten largest clones. The CDR3 measures 14 amino acids from cysteine to phenylalanine. Only the CDR3 portion is preserved as DNA: 42 bases, with reading frame beginning at the first base. V is clipped by 2 bases and J by 8 bases, and the sequence between their germline boundaries is 14 bases long. As encoded in the germline V gene, CDR1 is KGHSH while CDR2 is LQKENI.

This TCR was recovered from a human donor in good health. The sample was T cells isolated from PBMCs. The rearranged segments are TRBV18 and TRBJ2-3, with the D gene uncertain. This receptor carries the CDR3 CASSPYGTDGTQYF. The DNA reads TGTGCCAGCTCACCATACGGCACAGATGGTACGCAGTATTTT. The CDR3 plus the reference TRBV18 and TRBJ2-3 genes for the other parts give the full variable domain: NAGVMQNPRHLVRRRGQEARLRCSPMKGHSHVYWYRQLPEEGLKFMVYLQKENIIDESGMPKERFSAEFPKEGPSILRIQQVVRGDSAAYFCASSPYGTDGTQYFGPGTRLTVL.